A single sample is the source of the 20 T cell receptor beta chains below, sequenced in a study of PD-1 blockade in classical Hodgkin lymphoma. Every patient experienced relapse after autologous stem cell transplantation, and brentuximab vedotin exposure varied. Sequenced by immunoSEQ multiplex PCR; TCRdb stores in-frame clones only, minus some. The sample has around 43,000 clones; more than 70% are singletons. Sequenced material: peripheral blood mononuclear cells (PBMCs), taken at baseline. The receptors derive from a human donor with classical Hodgkin lymphoma.

The gene calls are TRBV12-5 and TRBJ2-1, with D hard to call. Germline V CDR1 and CDR2: LGHNT, FRNRAP. The ends were cut back, 0 bases at V and 7 bases at J, with 7 bases in the middle. The CDR3 is made up of 13 amino acids. DNA of the CDR3: TGTGCTAGTGGTTTGGTAAGAGGAAATGAGCAGTTCTTC. Protein: CASGLVRGNEQFF.

This clone appeared once. The chain joins TRBV18 to TRBJ2-5; perhaps TRBD1 as D (6 bases). V was clipped by 6 bases and J by 5 bases, with 19 bases between them. There are 15 residues in the CDR3. The germline gives CDR1 KGHSH, CDR2 LQKENI. Here the CDR3 reads CASSSGAQGHETQYF. Here the CDR3 DNA reads TGTGCCAGCTCGTCGGGCGCACAGGGTCACGAGACCCAGTACTTC.

The chain carries TRBV11-2 and TRBJ2-3; D is unresolved. The CDR3 extends over 13 amino acids. The V gene's germline CDR1 is SGHAT and CDR2 FQNNGV. Trimming cost V 1 base and J 10 bases, with 12 bases left between them. The CDR3 loop reads CASSLGYSGAQYF. CDR3 DNA: TGTGCCAGCAGCTTAGGCTACTCGGGTGCGCAGTATTTT.

This clone was observed a handful of times. This chain connects TRBV5-3 to TRBJ2-7; TRBD2 matches 7 bases. TRBV5-3 is identified as an open reading frame with a role that is uncertain. The trim removed 1 base at V and 0 bases at J, leaving 13 bases unmatched. The CDR3 covers 18 residues. The DNA for the CDR3 is TGTGCCAGAAGCTTGTCGAGCTCTGGTGGGGGGGGCTCCTACGAGCAGTACTTC. Translated, it gives CARSLSSSGGGGSYEQYF.

This clone was seen only a few times. The genes are TRBV11-2 and TRBJ1-1; no clear D. The V gene's germline CDR1 is SGHAT and CDR2 FQNNGV. This CDR3 is 14 amino acids long. Trimming took 4 bases from V and 7 from J, leaving 16 bases between them. The CDR3 nucleotides read TGTGCCAGCAGCTATTTGGGCAGCGCTTATGAAGCTTTCTTT. This sequence encodes CASSYLGSAYEAFF.

In its sample, this clone was seen once. A much larger clone lies a single base off, so this may be a read error. The V call is TRBV5-4, the J call TRBJ2-2; possible D gene TRBD1, 5 bases. V lost 0 bases to trimming and J lost 3 bases, with 9 bases between them. The CDR3 extends over 15 amino acids. CDR1 is SGHNT and CDR2 is YYREEE in the germline V gene (reference sequence). The CDR3 loop reads CASSLVQGDTGELFF. In nucleotides, the CDR3 is TGTGCCAGCAGCTTGGTCCAGGGTGACACCGGGGAGCTGTTTTTT.

The CDR3 here is CASSLSWPANYGYTF. The CDR3 DNA sequence: TGTGCCAGCAGTTTAAGCTGGCCAGCTAACTATGGCTACACCTTC. This chain uses TRBV28 with TRBJ1-2; D call uncertain. This CDR3 spans 15 amino acids. Germline assignment: CDR1 MDHEN and CDR2 SYDVKM. V shed 2 bases and J shed 0 bases, with 10 bases lying between them.

The chain couples TRBV13 to TRBJ1-6, with 7 bases fitting TRBD1. Looked up from germline, CDR1 is PRHDT and CDR2 is FYEKMQ (reference sequence). Trimming took 5 bases from V and 6 from J; bases not matched to a gene: 7. The length of the CDR3 is 15 residues. CDR3 protein: CASSPTGDSNSPLHF. CDR3 in DNA: TGTGCCAGCAGCCCTACCGGGGACAGTAATTCACCCCTCCACTTT.

This clone was seen a single time. The rearrangement uses TRBV4-3 and TRBJ1-6; D gene uncertain. CDR3 length: 20 amino acids. With 5 bases removed from V and 0 bases from J, the gap between germline ends came to 23 bases. The germline CDR1 and CDR2 sequences are LGHNA and YSLEER. The CDR3 protein is CASSLTWDAEPNSYNSPLHF. In DNA form, the CDR3 reads TGCGCCAGCAGCTTAACCTGGGATGCGGAGCCCAACTCCTATAATTCACCCCTCCACTTT.

A single count supports this clone. This chain links TRBV7-8 with TRBJ1-4, with D maybe TRBD1 (5 bases). Germline CDR1 and CDR2: SGHVS and FQNEAQ. The CDR3 totals 18 residues. V was clipped by 6 bases and J by 4 bases, with 24 bases between them. DNA for the CDR3: TGTGCCAGCAGTCCCCAGGCCTTGGGACCGGCTCTTAATGAAAAACTGTTTTTT. This codes for CASSPQALGPALNEKLFF. The whole variable domain, remainder taken from reference TRBV7-8 and TRBJ1-4, is GAGVSQSPRYKVAKRGQDVALRCDPISGHVSLFWYQQALGQGPEFLTYFQNEAQLDKSGLPSDRFFAERPEGSVSTLKIQRTQQEDSAVYLCASSPQALGPALNEKLFFGSGTQLSVL.

The chain joins TRBV7-2 to TRBJ2-2, with a weak D call TRBD1 (5 bases). The CDR3 spans 13 residues. Germline V gene data show CDR1 as SGHTA and CDR2 as FQGNSA. V was pared by 5 bases and J by 9 bases, with 13 bases between. The CDR3 DNA sequence: TGTGCCAGCAGCCGGCCCCAGGGTCGGGAGCTGTTTTTT. Amino acids: CASSRPQGRELFF.

The chain links TRBV27 to TRBJ2-5; the D gene is possibly TRBD1 (6 bases). Trimming took 0 bases from V and 2 from J, leaving 13 bases between them. Germline V gene sequence: CDR1 MNHEY, CDR2 SMNVEV (reference sequence). The CDR3 covers 16 residues. The CDR3 DNA reads TGTGCCAGCAGTTTATCATACAGGGTCGCTCAAGAGACCCAGTACTTC. It codes for CASSLSYRVAQETQYF.

The genes are TRBV4-3 and TRBJ2-5; D is perhaps TRBD1 or TRBD2 (6 bases each). Germline V CDR1 and CDR2: LGHNA, YSLEER. Trimming took 0 bases from V and 7 from J, leaving 15 bases between them. CDR3 length equals 15 residues. The CDR3 coding sequence is TGCGCCAGCAGCCAAGAAGTAGGGGGAGGCGGGACCCAGTACTTC. Protein: CASSQEVGGGGTQYF.

V usage is TRBV7-9 and J usage is TRBJ2-2; D perhaps matches TRBD1 (5 bases). This CDR3 region has 15 residues. Trimming stripped 5 bases from V and 4 bases from J, with 14 bases between. Germline V gene lookup returns CDR1 SEHNR and CDR2 FQNEAQ (reference sequence). CDR3 sequence (DNA): TGTGCCAGCAGCCCCCCCAGGGTGCCCACCGGGGAGCTGTTTTTT. This codes for CASSPPRVPTGELFF.

The gene calls are TRBV27 and TRBJ2-2; TRBD2 agrees at 11 bases. This CDR3 is built from 16 residues. Germline V gene lookup returns CDR1 MNHEY and CDR2 SMNVEV (reference sequence). The V segment lost 6 bases and the J segment 3 bases; nucleotides outside the gene matches: 6. In DNA form, the CDR3 reads TGTGCCAGCAGCCCGGGGACTAGCGGATACACCGGGGAGCTGTTTTTT. Translation gives CASSPGTSGYTGELFF.

CDR3 in amino acids: CASSWGSGGPYGYTF. For the CDR3, the DNA is TGTGCCAGCAGCTGGGGGTCAGGGGGTCCCTATGGCTACACCTTC. The chain links TRBV5-6 to TRBJ1-2; 7 bases agree with TRBD1. Germline CDR1 and CDR2: SGHDT and YYEEEE. After removal of 3 bases from V and 4 bases from J, the junction contained 9 bases not matched to a gene. The CDR3 has 15 amino acids.

This chain connects TRBV7-2 to TRBJ2-7; D is possibly TRBD2 (5 bases). The CDR3 loop spans 12 amino acids. The V end was cut by 1 base, the J end by 5 bases, with 6 bases between. Germline V lookup: CDR1 SGHTA, CDR2 FQGNSA. CDR3 DNA: TGTGCCAGCAGCTTAGTGAGGGACGAGCAGTACTTC. This codes for CASSLVRDEQYF.

The genes are TRBV2 and TRBJ2-1; D remains unclear. Germline V lookup: CDR1 SNHLY, CDR2 FYNNEI. The germline V and J ends were trimmed by 2 bases and 3 bases, with 14 bases remaining between them. The CDR3 loop spans 16 amino acids. The CDR3 protein is CASSEIYGRIYNEQFF. The CDR3, as DNA: TGTGCCAGCAGTGAAATCTATGGGCGGATCTACAATGAGCAGTTCTTC.

The chain has TRBV5-8 and TRBJ2-7, with 8 bases aligning to TRBD1. CDR1 and CDR2 from the germline V gene are SGHTS and YDEGEE. V shed 4 bases and J 4 bases; nucleotides not matched to a gene: 4. CDR3 length: 13 residues. The CDR3 DNA reads TGTGCCAGCAGCCAGGGGGCGGGATACGAGCAGTACTTC. This encodes CASSQGAGYEQYF.

The chain carries TRBV4-3 and TRBJ1-1; TRBD1 is a possible D gene (6 bases). The CDR3 sequence is 17 residues long. The germline V and J ends were trimmed by 3 bases and 3 bases, with 20 bases remaining between them. Per germline, CDR1 LGHNA and CDR2 YSLEER. CDR3 region: CASSQRFSGEGDTEAFF. CDR3 DNA sequence: TGCGCCAGCAGCCAGCGTTTCTCAGGGGAAGGGGACACTGAAGCTTTCTTT.